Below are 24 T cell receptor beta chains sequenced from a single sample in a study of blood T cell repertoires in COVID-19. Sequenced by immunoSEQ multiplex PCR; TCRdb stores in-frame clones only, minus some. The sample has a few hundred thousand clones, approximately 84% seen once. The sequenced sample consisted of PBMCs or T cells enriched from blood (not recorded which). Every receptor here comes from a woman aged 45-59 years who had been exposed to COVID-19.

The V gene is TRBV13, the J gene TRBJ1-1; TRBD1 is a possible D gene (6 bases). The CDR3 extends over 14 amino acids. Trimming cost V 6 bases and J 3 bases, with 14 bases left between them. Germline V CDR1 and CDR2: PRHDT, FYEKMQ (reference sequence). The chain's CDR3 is CASSSSDRYTEAFF. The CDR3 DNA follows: TGTGCCAGCAGTTCCTCGGACAGATACACTGAAGCTTTCTTT.

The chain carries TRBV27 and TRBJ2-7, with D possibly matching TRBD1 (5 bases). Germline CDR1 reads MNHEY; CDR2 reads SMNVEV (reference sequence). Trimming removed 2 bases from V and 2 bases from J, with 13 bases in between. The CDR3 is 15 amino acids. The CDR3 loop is CASSLGQGGPYEQYF. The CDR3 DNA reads TGTGCCAGCAGTTTAGGGCAGGGTGGGCCCTACGAGCAGTACTTC.

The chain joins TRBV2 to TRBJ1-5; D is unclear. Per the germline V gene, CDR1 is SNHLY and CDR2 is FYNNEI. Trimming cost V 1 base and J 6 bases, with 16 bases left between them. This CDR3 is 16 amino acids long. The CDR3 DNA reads TGTGCCAGCAGTGAAGGTGGAAGGCGGAGTTTTCAGCCCCAGCATTTT. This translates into CASSEGGRRSFQPQHF. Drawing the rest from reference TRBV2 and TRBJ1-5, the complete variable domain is EPEVTQTPSHQVTQMGQEVILRCVPISNHLYFYWYRQILGQKVEFLVSFYNNEISEKSEIFDDQFSVERPDGSNFTLKIRSTKLEDSAMYFCASSEGGRRSFQPQHFGDGTRLSIL.

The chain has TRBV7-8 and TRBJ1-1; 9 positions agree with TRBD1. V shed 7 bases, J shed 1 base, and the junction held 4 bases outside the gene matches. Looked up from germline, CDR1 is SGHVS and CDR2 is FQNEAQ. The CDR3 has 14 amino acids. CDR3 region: CASTQQGANTEAFF. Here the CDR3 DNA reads TGTGCCAGCACCCAACAGGGGGCGAACACTGAAGCTTTCTTT.

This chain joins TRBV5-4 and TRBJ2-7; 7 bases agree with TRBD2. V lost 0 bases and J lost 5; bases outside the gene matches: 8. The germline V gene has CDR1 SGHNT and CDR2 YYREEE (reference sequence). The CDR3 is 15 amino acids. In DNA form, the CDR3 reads TGTGCCAGCAGCTTGGTATCCGGGGGGATCGACGAGCAGTACTTC. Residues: CASSLVSGGIDEQYF.

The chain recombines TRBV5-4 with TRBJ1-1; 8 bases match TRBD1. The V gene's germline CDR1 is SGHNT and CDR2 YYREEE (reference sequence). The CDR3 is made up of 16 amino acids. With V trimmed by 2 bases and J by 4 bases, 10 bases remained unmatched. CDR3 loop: CASSLLGQGPLTEAFF. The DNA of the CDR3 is TGTGCCAGCAGCTTATTAGGACAGGGACCCCTCACTGAAGCTTTCTTT.

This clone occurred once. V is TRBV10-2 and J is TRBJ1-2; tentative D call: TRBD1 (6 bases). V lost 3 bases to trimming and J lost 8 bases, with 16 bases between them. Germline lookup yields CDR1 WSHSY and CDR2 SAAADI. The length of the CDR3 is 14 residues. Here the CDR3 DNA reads TGCGCCAGCAGTGACTCTGCAGGGGCGATCGGCTACACCTTC. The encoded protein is CASSDSAGAIGYTF.

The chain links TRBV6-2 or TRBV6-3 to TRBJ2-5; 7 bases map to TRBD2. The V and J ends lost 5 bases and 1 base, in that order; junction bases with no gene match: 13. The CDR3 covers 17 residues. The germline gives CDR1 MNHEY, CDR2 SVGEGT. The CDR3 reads CASSKTTFRGVQETQYF. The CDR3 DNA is TGTGCCAGCAGTAAAACGACTTTCCGGGGGGTCCAAGAGACCCAGTACTTC.

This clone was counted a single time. CDR3 region: CASRSKTSYNEQFF. In DNA form, the CDR3 reads TGTGCCAGCAGGAGTAAAACGTCGTACAATGAGCAGTTCTTC. This chain joins TRBV2 and TRBJ2-1, with no clear D. V lost 6 bases, J lost 4 bases, and 13 bases lay in between. CDR3 size: 14 residues. Germline loops: CDR1 SNHLY, CDR2 FYNNEI.

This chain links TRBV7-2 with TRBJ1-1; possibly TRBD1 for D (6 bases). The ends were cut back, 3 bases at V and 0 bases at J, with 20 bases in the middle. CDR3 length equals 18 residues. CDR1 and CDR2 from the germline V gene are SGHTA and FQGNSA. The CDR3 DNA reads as TGTGCCAGCAGCTTGGTTCAGGGGACCACGGTCATGAACACTGAAGCTTTCTTT. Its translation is CASSLVQGTTVMNTEAFF.

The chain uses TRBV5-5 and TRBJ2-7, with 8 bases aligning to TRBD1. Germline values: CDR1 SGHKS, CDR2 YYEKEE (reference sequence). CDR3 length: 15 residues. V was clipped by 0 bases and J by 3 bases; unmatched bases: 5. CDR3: CASSLGTGWDYEQYF. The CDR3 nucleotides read TGTGCCAGCAGCTTGGGGACAGGGTGGGACTACGAGCAGTACTTC.

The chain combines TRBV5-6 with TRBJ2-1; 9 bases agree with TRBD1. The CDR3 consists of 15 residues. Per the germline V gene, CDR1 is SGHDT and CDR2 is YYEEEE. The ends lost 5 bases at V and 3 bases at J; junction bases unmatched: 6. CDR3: CASSRPGQGYNEQFF. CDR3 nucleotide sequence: TGTGCCAGCAGTCGTCCGGGACAGGGCTACAATGAGCAGTTCTTC.

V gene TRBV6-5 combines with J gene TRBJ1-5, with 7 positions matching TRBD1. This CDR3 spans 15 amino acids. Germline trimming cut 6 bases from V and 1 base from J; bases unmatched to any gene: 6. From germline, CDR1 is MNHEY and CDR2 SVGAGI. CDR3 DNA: TGTGCCAGCAGACCCGACAGGGACAGCAATCAGCCCCAGCATTTT. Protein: CASRPDRDSNQPQHF.

This CDR3 is CASRQGNRAEAFF. The CDR3 nucleotides read TGTGCCAGCCGACAGGGTAATCGAGCTGAAGCTTTCTTT. V is TRBV27 and J is TRBJ1-1; 7 positions agree with TRBD1. The CDR3 spans 13 residues. Germline V CDR1 and CDR2: MNHEY, SMNVEV (reference sequence). J lost 6 bases, V lost 8 bases, and 9 bases had no gene match.

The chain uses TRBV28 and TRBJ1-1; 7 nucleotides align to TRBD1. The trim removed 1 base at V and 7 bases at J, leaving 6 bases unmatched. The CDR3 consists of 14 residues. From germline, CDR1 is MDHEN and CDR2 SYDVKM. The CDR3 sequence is CASSLSWGTVEAFF. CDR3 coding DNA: TGTGCCAGCAGTTTATCTTGGGGGACAGTTGAAGCTTTCTTT.

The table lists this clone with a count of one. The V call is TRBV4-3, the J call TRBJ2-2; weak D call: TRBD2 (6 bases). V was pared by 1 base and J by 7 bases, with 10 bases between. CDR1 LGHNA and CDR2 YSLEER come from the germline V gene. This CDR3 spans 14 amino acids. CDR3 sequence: CASSQGGGNGELFF. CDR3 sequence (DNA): TGCGCCAGCAGCCAAGGAGGAGGGAACGGGGAGCTGTTTTTT.

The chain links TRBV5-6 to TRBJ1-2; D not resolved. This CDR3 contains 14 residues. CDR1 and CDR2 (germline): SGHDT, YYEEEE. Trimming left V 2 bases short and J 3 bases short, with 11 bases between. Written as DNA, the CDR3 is TGTGCCAGCAGCTTCTTCGGAGGTGACTATGGCTACACCTTC. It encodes CASSFFGGDYGYTF. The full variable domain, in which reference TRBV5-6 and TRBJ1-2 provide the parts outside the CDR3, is DAGVTQSPTHLIKTRGQQVTLRCSPKSGHDTVSWYQQALGQGPQFIFQYYEEEERQRGNFPDRFSGHQFPNYSSELNVNALLLGDSALYLCASSFFGGDYGYTFGSGTRLTVV.

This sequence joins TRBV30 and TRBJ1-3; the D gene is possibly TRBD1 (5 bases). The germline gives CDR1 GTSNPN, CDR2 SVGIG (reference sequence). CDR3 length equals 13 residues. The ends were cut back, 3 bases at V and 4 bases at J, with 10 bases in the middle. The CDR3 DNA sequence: TGTGCCTGGAGCCAGGGATGGGGAAACACCATATATTTT. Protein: CAWSQGWGNTIYF.

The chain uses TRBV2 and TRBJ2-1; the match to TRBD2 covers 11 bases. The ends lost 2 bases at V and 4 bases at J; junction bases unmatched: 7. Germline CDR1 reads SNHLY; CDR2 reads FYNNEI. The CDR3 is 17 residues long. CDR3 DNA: TGTGCCAGCAGTGAACGGGCTAGCGGGGGGCTTTACAATGAGCAGTTCTTC. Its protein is CASSERASGGLYNEQFF.

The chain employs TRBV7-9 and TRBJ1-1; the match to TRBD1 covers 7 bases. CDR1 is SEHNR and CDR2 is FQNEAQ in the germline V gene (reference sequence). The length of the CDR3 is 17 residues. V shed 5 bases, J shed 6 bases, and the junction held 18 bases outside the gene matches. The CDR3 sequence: CASSARQGIFRVAEAFF. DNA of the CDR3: TGTGCCAGCAGCGCGAGACAGGGAATTTTTAGGGTAGCTGAAGCTTTCTTT.

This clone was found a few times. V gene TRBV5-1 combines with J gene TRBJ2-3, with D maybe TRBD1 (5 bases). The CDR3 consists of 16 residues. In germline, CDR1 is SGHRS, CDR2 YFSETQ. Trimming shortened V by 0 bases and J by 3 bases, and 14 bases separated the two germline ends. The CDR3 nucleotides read TGCGCCAGCAGCTTGGAAGGCATTAAGGGGACAGATACGCAGTATTTT. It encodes CASSLEGIKGTDTQYF.

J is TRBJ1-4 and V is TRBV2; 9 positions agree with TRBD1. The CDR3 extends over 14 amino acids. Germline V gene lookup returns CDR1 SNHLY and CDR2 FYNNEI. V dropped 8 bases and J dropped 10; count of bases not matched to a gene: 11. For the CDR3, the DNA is TGTGCCAGCTGGACAGGGGAAGGGTGGGGAAAACTGTTTTTT. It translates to CASWTGEGWGKLFF.

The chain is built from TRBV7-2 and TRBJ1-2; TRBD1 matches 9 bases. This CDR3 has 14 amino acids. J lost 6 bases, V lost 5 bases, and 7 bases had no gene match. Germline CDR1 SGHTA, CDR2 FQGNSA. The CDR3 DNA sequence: TGTGCCAGCAGCCCCGGGACAGGGTGGGATGGCTACACCTTC. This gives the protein CASSPGTGWDGYTF. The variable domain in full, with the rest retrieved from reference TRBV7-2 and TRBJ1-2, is GAGVSQSPSNKVTEKGKDVELRCDPISGHTALYWYRQSLGQGLEFLIYFQGNSAPDKSGLPSDRFSAERTGGSVSTLTIQRTQQEDSAVYLCASSPGTGWDGYTFGSGTRLTVV.

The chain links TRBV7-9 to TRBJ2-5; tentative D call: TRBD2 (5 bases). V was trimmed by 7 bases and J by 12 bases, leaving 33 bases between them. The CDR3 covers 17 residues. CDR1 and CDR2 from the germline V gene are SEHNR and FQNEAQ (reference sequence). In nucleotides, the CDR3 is TGTGCCAGCAACGCCTTTCCCTCCCCGGTCCCCGGTACAGCGGAGTACTTC. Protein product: CASNAFPSPVPGTAEYF. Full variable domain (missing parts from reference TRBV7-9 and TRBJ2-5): DTGVSQNPRHKITKRGQNVTFRCDPISEHNRLYWYRQTLGQGPEFLTYFQNEAQLEKSRLLSDRFSAERPKGSFSTLEIQRTEQGDSAMYLCASNAFPSPVPGTAEYFGPGTRLLVL.